This T cell receptor (beta chain) was recovered during a study of T cells in localized non-small cell lung cancer. Whole-study results and caveats: The highest T cell clonality was in uninvolved adjacent lung, above tumor. Tumor samples were not multi-region, leaving intratumor heterogeneity unexcluded. The study detected a median approximately 57 of the top 100 tumor clones in adjacent lung. Elevated circulating T cell density in blood was associated with longer overall survival.

The protocol was immunoSEQ multiplex PCR, while the TCRdb copy is restricted to in-frame clones and leaves out a portion. In the table there are 4,200 or so clones, less than 30% of which are singletons. Concerning this clone: The target antigen is unknown.

CDR3 size: 12 residues. V shed 5 bases and J shed 2 bases, with 6 bases lying between them. The V gene's germline CDR1 is KGHSH and CDR2 LQKENI. The receptor was isolated from a male donor older than 55 with stage I lung adenocarcinoma. The sample was lung tumor tissue, taken before any cancer treatment. This chain links TRBV18 with TRBJ2-5, with unresolved D. Written as DNA, the CDR3 is TGTGCCAGCTCATCGGTTCAAGAGACCCAGTACTTC. The encoded protein is CASSSVQETQYF.